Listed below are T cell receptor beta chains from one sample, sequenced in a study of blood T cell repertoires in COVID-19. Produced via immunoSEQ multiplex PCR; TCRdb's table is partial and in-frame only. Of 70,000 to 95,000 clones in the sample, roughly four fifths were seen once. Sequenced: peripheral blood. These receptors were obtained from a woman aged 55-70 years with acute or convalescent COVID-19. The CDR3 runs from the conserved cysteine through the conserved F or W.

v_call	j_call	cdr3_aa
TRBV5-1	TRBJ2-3	CASSSGLAGGTDTQYF
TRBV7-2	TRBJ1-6	CASSPHRGRNSPLHF
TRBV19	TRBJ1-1	CASSTRTGLEAFF
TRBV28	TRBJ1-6	CASRAPPSPLHF
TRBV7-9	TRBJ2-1	CASSPRGSSYNEQFF
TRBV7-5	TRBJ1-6	CARSLDRVFVDNSPLHF
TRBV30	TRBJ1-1	CAWSGAGGRFTEAFF
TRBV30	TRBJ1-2	CAWSVWGKLRDRLYGYTF
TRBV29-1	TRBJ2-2	CSVEFRVSGELFF
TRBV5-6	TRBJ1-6	CASSLQGPLHF
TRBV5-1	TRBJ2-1	CASSLSGSSYNEQFF
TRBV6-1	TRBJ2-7	CASSVRQGQILDEQYF
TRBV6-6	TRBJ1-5	CASRDRENQPQHF
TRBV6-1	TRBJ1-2	CASSERSGTVVYGYTF